The 22 T cell receptor beta chains given below trace back to one sample, sequenced in a study of T-cell memory formation after mild COVID-19. TCRdb called the 5' RACE reads again in MiXCR, with one record for every CDR3 protein. The sample holds fewer than 650,000 distinct CDR3 sequences, about a fifth seen once. Sequencing was carried out using PBMCs or a T cell subset sorted from them (not recorded which). The receptors were gathered from an adult woman who had mild COVID-19 (a few samples of this study predate the infection). Cell type and time point are not known.

CDR3 DNA: TGCAGCGTGGCAGGGATGGACACTGAAGCTTTCTTT. Translated, it gives CSVAGMDTEAFF. The chain couples TRBV29-1 to TRBJ1-1; TRBD1 might be the D (5 bases). Germline lookup yields CDR1 SQVTM and CDR2 ANQGSEA. The CDR3 is 12 amino acids. V lost 6 bases to trimming and J lost 3 bases, with 11 bases between them.

The table lists this clonotype with a few counts. The rearrangement links TRBV5-6 to TRBJ1-3; D is unclear. Trimming cost V 4 bases and J 0 bases, with 11 bases left between them. The CDR3 is made up of 15 amino acids. In germline, CDR1 is SGHDT, CDR2 YYEEEE. CDR3 in amino acids: CASSRRETSGNTIYF. CDR3 DNA sequence: TGTGCCAGCAGCCGCCGTGAAACCTCTGGAAACACCATATATTTT. The full variable domain, in which reference TRBV5-6 and TRBJ1-3 provide the parts outside the CDR3, is DAGVTQSPTHLIKTRGQQVTLRCSPKSGHDTVSWYQQALGQGPQFIFQYYEEEERQRGNFPDRFSGHQFPNYSSELNVNALLLGDSALYLCASSRRETSGNTIYFGEGSWLTVV.

A few counts support this clonotype. This chain connects TRBV6-5 to TRBJ2-7, with D hard to call. This CDR3 has 14 amino acids. V was cut by 4 bases and J by 2 bases, with 12 bases left in between. Germline-derived CDR1 and CDR2 are MNHEY and SVGAGI. The CDR3 region has the DNA TGTGCCAGCAGTTTTGGGTCAAAAGCCTACGAGCAGTACTTC. Translation gives CASSFGSKAYEQYF.

This chain uses TRBV9 with TRBJ2-7; D is uncertain. Trimming stripped 1 base from V and 5 bases from J, with 7 bases between. This CDR3 is built from 12 residues. Germline V CDR1 and CDR2: SGDLS, YYNGEE. CDR3 nucleotide sequence: TGTGCCAGCAGCGTAAGATCGGACGAGCAGTACTTC. This gives the protein CASSVRSDEQYF.

The chain uses TRBV20-1 and TRBJ2-3; 10 bases align to TRBD2. Germline-derived CDR1 and CDR2 are DFQATT and SNEGSKA (reference sequence). V gave up 3 bases and J gave up 8 bases; unmatched junction bases: 11. CDR3 length: 15 amino acids. The CDR3 bases are TGCAGTGCTAGGAGTTTCCTAGCGGGAGTAGGTACGCAGTATTTT. Translating it yields CSARSFLAGVGTQYF.

The V call is TRBV11-2, the J call TRBJ2-3, with 9 bases matching TRBD2. The trim removed 1 base at V and 4 bases at J, leaving 6 bases unmatched. Germline CDR1 reads SGHAT; CDR2 reads FQNNGV. The CDR3 runs to 16 residues. The CDR3 region is CASSLGAGGPADTQYF. The CDR3 region has the DNA TGTGCCAGCAGCTTAGGGGCGGGAGGGCCCGCAGATACGCAGTATTTT.

This clonotype was counted between two and nine times. The rearrangement uses TRBV6-5 and TRBJ1-2, with D unresolved. This CDR3 comprises 13 residues. V was trimmed by 2 bases and J by 4 bases, leaving 8 bases between them. The germline gives CDR1 MNHEY, CDR2 SVGAGI. For the CDR3, the DNA is TGTGCCAGCAGTTACCGCAGGTTCTATGGCTACACCTTC. As protein: CASSYRRFYGYTF.

The chain recombines TRBV3-1 with TRBJ1-1; 7 bases agree with TRBD1. The CDR3 runs 14 residues. With 4 bases clipped from V and 4 bases from J, the junction kept 6 bases outside the gene matches. CDR1 is LGHDT, CDR2 YNNKEL, per germline (reference sequence). Written as DNA, the CDR3 is TGTGCCAGCAGCCTTCGTAACAGGGGCACTGAAGCTTTCTTT. This encodes CASSLRNRGTEAFF.

V and J are TRBV27 and TRBJ1-2, with TRBD1 matching over 10 bases. There are 14 residues in the CDR3. V lost 8 bases, J lost 0 bases, and 3 bases stayed unmatched. Per the germline V gene, CDR1 is MNHEY and CDR2 is SMNVEV (reference sequence). CDR3 sequence (DNA): TGTGCCAGCCGGGACAGGGGAGCTAACTATGGCTACACCTTC. Translated, it gives CASRDRGANYGYTF.

The rearrangement uses TRBV4-2 and TRBJ1-2; 9 nucleotides align to TRBD1. V lost 3 bases, J lost 4 bases, and 6 bases stayed unmatched. This CDR3 spans 15 amino acids. Germline CDR1 and CDR2: LGHNA and YNFKEQ. The CDR3 DNA follows: TGTGCCAGCAGCCAGGTTCGACAGGGGGTCTATGGCTACACCTTC. This encodes CASSQVRQGVYGYTF.

J is TRBJ2-7 and V is TRBV2; 10 nucleotides line up with TRBD1. This CDR3 comprises 17 residues. Per the germline V gene, CDR1 is SNHLY and CDR2 is FYNNEI. The V and J ends lost 2 bases and 2 bases, in that order; junction bases with no gene match: 9. CDR3 DNA: TGTGCCAGCAGTGAACCATTCTGGGGGACAGGGGCCTACGAGCAGTACTTC. Translating it yields CASSEPFWGTGAYEQYF. Full variable domain (remainder filled in from reference TRBV2 and TRBJ2-7): EPEVTQTPSHQVTQMGQEVILRCVPISNHLYFYWYRQILGQKVEFLVSFYNNEISEKSEIFDDQFSVERPDGSNFTLKIRSTKLEDSAMYFCASSEPFWGTGAYEQYFGPGTRLTVT.

At least ten counts were recorded for this clonotype. V is TRBV4-2 and J is TRBJ2-7, with D possibly being TRBD2 (6 bases). This CDR3 contains 14 residues. Per the germline V gene, CDR1 is LGHNA and CDR2 is YNFKEQ. Deletions cut 4 bases from V and 6 bases from J, with 16 bases between. The chain's CDR3 is CASSPLTSPSEQYF. The CDR3 coding sequence is TGTGCCAGCAGCCCCTTGACTAGTCCCTCCGAGCAGTACTTC.

The rearrangement links TRBV7-9 to TRBJ2-1; no clear D gene. The germline CDR1 and CDR2 sequences are SEHNR and FQNEAQ (reference sequence). V lost 5 bases and J 0 bases, leaving 14 bases between the germline ends. CDR3 size: 16 residues. This chain's CDR3 is CASSPIEPSSYNEQFF. The CDR3, as DNA: TGTGCCAGCAGCCCCATCGAACCAAGCTCCTACAATGAGCAGTTCTTC.

The chain uses TRBV7-2 and TRBJ2-7; TRBD2 matches at 8 bases. V lost 5 bases, J lost 0 bases, and 6 bases stayed unmatched. Germline values: CDR1 SGHTA, CDR2 FQGNSA. This CDR3 has 15 amino acids. The CDR3 sequence: CASSIKRGSSYEQYF. The CDR3 nucleotides are TGTGCCAGCAGCATAAAGCGGGGGAGCTCCTACGAGCAGTACTTC.

This clonotype was counted a few times. The chain has TRBV9 and TRBJ2-6; 11 bases are a match to TRBD1. CDR1 is SGDLS and CDR2 is YYNGEE in the germline V gene. V was clipped by 10 bases and J by 0 bases; unmatched bases: 3. The CDR3 contains 15 residues. The CDR3 reads CASGTGGSGANVLTF. The CDR3 DNA follows: TGTGCCTCTGGGACAGGGGGCTCTGGGGCCAACGTCCTGACTTTC.

This sequence joins TRBV20-1 and TRBJ2-1, with 7 bases matching TRBD1. Per the germline V gene, CDR1 is DFQATT and CDR2 is SNEGSKA (reference sequence). There are 12 residues in the CDR3. Trimming at V came to 6 bases and at J to 9 bases, leaving 8 bases not matched to a gene. The CDR3, as DNA: TGCAGTGCCCCGACAGGGTTTGGTGAGCAGTTCTTC. It translates to CSAPTGFGEQFF.

This clonotype has only a few counts. This chain uses TRBV12-3 or TRBV12-4 with TRBJ2-7; the D call may be TRBD1 or TRBD2 (6 bases each). Trimming shortened V by 6 bases and J by 4 bases, and 10 bases separated the two germline ends. There are 12 residues in the CDR3. As DNA, the CDR3 is TGTGCCAGCAGCGTAGGGGGGTACGAGCAGTACTTC. This translates into CASSVGGYEQYF.

This clonotype was detected only a few times. This rearrangement joins TRBV10-3 to TRBJ2-5; tentatively, D is TRBD2 (5 bases). Trimming took off 5 bases at V and 3 bases at J, with 10 bases between the two ends. CDR1 and CDR2 from the germline V gene are ENHRY and SYGVKD. This CDR3 has 13 amino acids. The CDR3 loop reads CAISPPGEETQYF. Written as DNA, the CDR3 is TGTGCCATCAGTCCGCCCGGGGAAGAGACCCAGTACTTC.

The sample holds a few counts of this clonotype. This rearrangement joins TRBV5-1 to TRBJ1-1; D may be TRBD1 (5 bases). Germline CDR1 SGHRS, CDR2 YFSETQ. The V gene lost 0 bases and the J gene lost 7 bases, with 10 bases spanning the gap. The CDR3 contains 13 residues. CDR3 residues: CASSLDRYREAFF. The DNA for the CDR3 is TGCGCCAGCAGCTTGGACAGGTATCGTGAAGCTTTCTTT.

The chain is built from TRBV20-1 and TRBJ2-7, with 12 bases fitting TRBD2. Germline values: CDR1 DFQATT, CDR2 SNEGSKA (reference sequence). Unmatched junction bases numbered 6, after V lost 3 bases and J lost 3 bases. This CDR3 region has 15 residues. This CDR3 reads CSASPRTSGIYEQYF. In DNA form, the CDR3 reads TGCAGTGCTAGTCCCCGGACTAGCGGGATCTACGAGCAGTACTTC.

The chain links TRBV24-1 to TRBJ2-5, with a tentative D call TRBD2 (7 bases). Trimming left V 3 bases short and J 5 bases short, with 18 bases between. The CDR3 is 16 residues long. The germline gives CDR1 KGHDR, CDR2 SFDVKD. The CDR3 DNA reads as TGTGCCACCAGTGATGCCGACCTGGGGGGGCATGAGACCCAGTACTTC. This translates into CATSDADLGGHETQYF.

This clonotype was picked up a small number of times. The CDR3 nucleotides read TGTGCCAGTAGTATAGACTCCGGGACAGCTTACAATGAGCAGTTCTTC. Translation gives CASSIDSGTAYNEQFF. The chain couples TRBV19 to TRBJ2-1; 7 bases match TRBD1. The CDR3 runs to 16 residues. V lost 0 bases, J lost 4 bases, and 6 bases stayed unmatched. Germline CDR1 and CDR2: LNHDA and SQIVND (reference sequence).